This TCR beta chain was documented in a study of cytomegalovirus exposure and HLA in healthy donors. Overall study results and limits: The only immune exposure information that was available was CMV serostatus.

Primers: 60 Vbeta forward and 13 Jbeta reverse. Measured with immunoSEQ multiplex PCR; TCRdb has only the in-frame clones, and not every one. The sample records some 130,000 clones, approximately 68% being singletons. Donors counted as nominally healthy when sampled, yet unrecorded immune exposures were likely. Points on this clone: What it binds is not known.

Trimming removed 1 base from V and 2 bases from J; junction bases left unmatched: 1. CDR1 and CDR2 (germline): SQVTM, ANQGSEA. CDR3 length equals 13 residues. Sequencing was carried out using PBMCs. The sequence came from a man aged 25 to 40 in good health and CMV-seropositive. The J gene is TRBJ2-7, the V gene TRBV29-1; 8 bases fit TRBD1. CDR3 sequence: CSVEGTGPYEQYF. The CDR3 DNA follows: TGCAGCGTTGAAGGGACAGGGCCCTACGAGCAGTACTTC.